The source of this T cell receptor beta chain is a study of cytomegalovirus exposure and HLA in healthy donors. Overall study findings and caveats: Diagnosis of cytomegalovirus status made by the classifier reportedly showed high specificity and sensitivity. The authors enumerated over 150 TCR beta chains as linked to cytomegalovirus.

Concerning this clone itself: Its antigen is unknown.

Produced via immunoSEQ multiplex PCR; TCRdb's table is partial and in-frame only. The table has 250,000 or so clones, around nine tenths seen once. Germline V CDR1 and CDR2: LGHNA, YSLEER. V was clipped by 2 bases and J by 4 bases, with 8 bases between them. The CDR3 has 14 amino acids. The donors formed part of the roughly 120-subject validation cohort, distinct from the approximately 630-subject first cohort. The sequence came from a man in his late teens or twenties in good health and CMV-seronegative. The sequencing sample was made of PBMCs. V is TRBV4-3 and J is TRBJ2-2, with unresolved D. The CDR3 protein is CASSQTGSTGELFF. The CDR3, as DNA: TGCGCCAGCAGCCAAACCGGGTCCACCGGGGAGCTGTTTTTT.